This record looks at one T cell receptor (beta chain) sequence and its context. Antigen specificity is unknown. The CDR3 loop spans 14 amino acids. The J segment lost 5 bases and the V segment lost 5 bases, leaving 8 bases of the junction unmatched. The record originates from a study of blood T cells in healthy people across ages. On the study more broadly: Template-switching capture recovered about one barcoded beta molecule per two T cells. Study-wide results and limits: With age, beta diversity per million T cells declined roughly linearly, significantly by approximately 41.

Caucasian individuals from Russia who were healthy and aged about 6 to 95 acted as donors. Samples each had at least 5 micrograms of total RNA extracted. Combining a sample-barcoded 5' primer with a J-beta primer mix, a second PCR ran for roughly 7 to 11 cycles. TCRdb processed the 5' RACE reads anew with MiXCR; each CDR3 protein has one entry. The table lists some 690,000 distinct CDR3 sequences, roughly 20% of them singletons. The chain employs TRBV12-3 or TRBV12-4 and TRBJ1-1, with 7 bases that match TRBD1. The TCR sequence derives from a man between 65 and 85 years old in good health. Material for sequencing was blood. The CDR3 sequence is CASSVGQVWTEAFF. The CDR3 nucleotides are TGTGCCAGCAGTGTAGGACAGGTATGGACTGAAGCTTTCTTT.